The 26 T cell receptor beta chains listed next were all sequenced from one sample in a study of blood T cells in healthy people across ages. Primed by a sample-barcoded 5' primer and a J-beta primer mix, a second PCR proceeded for about 6 to 12 cycles. Via MiXCR, TCRdb re-called the 5' RACE reads, giving one row per CDR3 protein. The repertoire has fewer than 750,000 distinct CDR3 sequences, 45% to 55% of them found once; the top ten carry roughly 25%. Sequenced: blood. These receptor sequences come from a man at least 80 years old in good health.

This clonotype was detected a few times. This chain connects TRBV21-1 to TRBJ1-2; the table assigns TRBD1, which was not confirmed against the DNA. TRBV21-1 is an annotated pseudogene. The CDR3 runs to 15 residues. CDR3 in DNA: TGTGCCAGCAGCCCGACCGGGACACTTAACTATGGCTACACCTTC. Translating gives CASSPTGTLNYGYTF.

This clonotype was detected only a few times. The chain links TRBV5-1 to TRBJ2-7; 7 positions match TRBD1. The CDR3 extends over 15 amino acids. V gave up 0 bases and J gave up 1 base; unmatched junction bases: 4. CDR1 is SGHRS, CDR2 YFSETQ, per germline. The CDR3 loop reads CASSLDGDSSYEQYF. The CDR3 DNA sequence: TGCGCCAGCAGCTTGGATGGGGACAGTTCCTACGAGCAGTACTTC.

This clonotype was picked up a small number of times. The rearrangement uses TRBV10-3 and TRBJ2-5; 8 bases agree with TRBD1. V lost 5 bases to trimming and J lost 5 bases; unmatched junction nucleotides: 7. CDR1 and CDR2 (germline): ENHRY, SYGVKD. This CDR3 is 14 amino acids long. The DNA of the CDR3 is TGTGCCATCAGTCAGGACAGGGCGGATGAGACCCAGTACTTC. It codes for CAISQDRADETQYF.

The V call is TRBV20-1, the J call TRBJ2-7, with D perhaps TRBD1 (5 bases). Germline CDR1 reads DFQATT; CDR2 reads SNEGSKA (reference sequence). CDR3 size: 14 residues. Between the trimmed V and J ends, which lost 7 bases and 2 bases, there was a span of 18 bases. The CDR3 nucleotides read TGCAGTGGGGCCCGGGCAGGGCGGACCTACGAGCAGTACTTC. Its protein is CSGARAGRTYEQYF.

The chain employs TRBV5-6 and TRBJ2-5; 7 nucleotides agree with TRBD2. Germline lookup yields CDR1 SGHDT and CDR2 YYEEEE. With 3 bases clipped from V and 2 bases from J, the junction kept 7 bases outside the gene matches. The length of the CDR3 is 15 residues. As DNA, the CDR3 is TGTGCCAGCAGCTGGGGGGTACTAGCGCAAGAGACCCAGTACTTC. Its translation: CASSWGVLAQETQYF.

V usage is TRBV9 and J usage is TRBJ2-3, with 8 bases aligning to TRBD2. The CDR3 runs to 14 residues. Per the germline V gene, CDR1 is SGDLS and CDR2 is YYNGEE. The V gene end was trimmed by 3 bases and the J gene end by 3 bases; junction bases not matched to a gene: 3. CDR3 in DNA: TGTGCCAGCAGCGGGACTAGCCGAACAGATACGCAGTATTTT. Its translation: CASSGTSRTDTQYF.

This clonotype showed up just a few times. The chain has TRBV27 and TRBJ2-7; no definite D call. Trimming cost V 6 bases and J 3 bases, with 12 bases left between them. This CDR3 contains 13 residues. CDR1 is MNHEY, CDR2 SMNVEV, per germline (reference sequence). The CDR3 DNA sequence: TGTGCCAGCAGGGGTTTGGGCGTCTACGAGCAGTACTTC. It specifies CASRGLGVYEQYF.

The chain is built from TRBV5-1 and TRBJ1-4; D gene ambiguous. V was clipped by 0 bases and J by 0 bases, with 15 bases between them. The CDR3 has 18 residues. Germline V lookup: CDR1 SGHRS, CDR2 YFSETQ. CDR3 sequence (DNA): TGCGCCAGCAGCTTGGCCCGGCAGGCAGTTGCAACTAATGAAAAACTGTTTTTT. Translated: CASSLARQAVATNEKLFF.

The chain uses TRBV12-3 or TRBV12-4 and TRBJ1-1, with TRBD1 matching 7 bases. This CDR3 is built from 15 residues. V shed 5 bases and J 8 bases; nucleotides not matched to a gene: 14. The CDR3 coding sequence is TGTGCCAGCAGTCCCAGACAGGGCTCTCGGGAAGAAGCTTTCTTT. This translates into CASSPRQGSREEAFF.

This clonotype was counted between two and nine times. One junction end disagrees with the germline gene, perhaps due to a read error. The chain combines TRBV4-3 with TRBJ2-3; 9 bases are shared with TRBD2. The CDR3 length is 14 residues. Per germline, CDR1 LGHNA and CDR2 YSLEER. CDR3 sequence reads: CASSQRGGTDTQYF. The CDR3, as DNA: TGTGCCAGCAGCCAGCGGGGGGGCACAGATACGCAGTATTTT.

As for this clonotype: A much larger clone lies one base from this, so it may be a read error. The rearrangement links TRBV18 to TRBJ2-3; D tentatively fits TRBD1 or TRBD2 (5 bases each). Germline lookup yields CDR1 KGHSH and CDR2 LQKENI. The CDR3 contains 16 residues. The CDR3 sequence: CASSPPDAGTTDRQYF. The CDR3 nucleotides are TGTGCCAGCTCACCACCGGATGCAGGGACCACGGATAGGCAGTATTTT.

CDR3 residues: CASRTQSTGELFF. As DNA, the CDR3 is TGTGCCAGCAGGACCCAGTCCACCGGGGAGCTGTTTTTT. The chain employs TRBV12-3 or TRBV12-4 and TRBJ2-2; D remains unclear. The CDR3 is made up of 13 amino acids. V shed 6 bases and J shed 4 bases, with 9 bases lying between them.

The chain recombines TRBV4-2 with TRBJ2-3; D possibly matches TRBD1 or TRBD2 (5 bases each). In germline, CDR1 is LGHNA, CDR2 YNFKEQ. The CDR3 consists of 14 residues. The V end lost 6 bases, the J end lost 0 bases, and 10 bases lay between the germline ends. The CDR3 bases are TGTGCCAGCAGGCTCGGGGACAGCACAGATACGCAGTATTTT. As protein: CASRLGDSTDTQYF.

The genes are TRBV7-2 and TRBJ2-7, with TRBD2 matching 7 bases. Germline CDR1 and CDR2: SGHTA and FQGNSA. The CDR3 contains 15 residues. V lost 6 bases, J lost 7 bases, and 15 bases stayed unmatched. The CDR3 DNA reads TGTGCCAGCAGGTCAAGGGCGGGGGACTACAATGAGCAGTACTTC. Translating it yields CASRSRAGDYNEQYF.

The rearrangement joins TRBV4-1 to TRBJ1-4; D gene ambiguous. The V end lost 1 base, the J end lost 8 bases, and 8 bases lay between the germline ends. The CDR3 consists of 13 residues. Germline lookup yields CDR1 MGHRA and CDR2 YSYEKL. The CDR3 spells CASSQVYGEKLFF. The DNA for the CDR3 is TGCGCCAGCAGCCAAGTTTATGGGGAAAAACTGTTTTTT.

This clonotype was observed a handful of times. The chain recombines TRBV5-1 with TRBJ2-3, with D possibly being TRBD2 (6 bases). V was clipped by 7 bases and J by 4 bases, with 16 bases between them. CDR1 and CDR2 from the germline V gene are SGHRS and YFSETQ. There are 14 residues in the CDR3. The CDR3 loop reads CASGAGNGADTQYF. The CDR3, as DNA: TGCGCCAGCGGGGCGGGGAACGGAGCAGATACGCAGTATTTT.

V usage is TRBV28 and J usage is TRBJ2-1; the match to TRBD1 covers 8 bases. The DNA end lines up better with TRBJ2-7; the J call may be wrong. The CDR3 consists of 19 residues. Germline-derived CDR1 and CDR2 are MDHEN and SYDVKM. Here the CDR3 DNA reads TGTGCCAGCAGTTCATCAAAAAAAACCGGGACAGGCTTCTACAATGAGCAGTACTTC. This translates into CASSSSKKTGTGFYNEQYF.

There are a few counts of this clonotype. The chain recombines TRBV20-1 with TRBJ2-3; 7 nucleotides match TRBD2. The germline CDR1 and CDR2 sequences are DFQATT and SNEGSKA (reference sequence). CDR3 length: 14 amino acids. V gave up 3 bases and J gave up 6 bases; unmatched junction bases: 9. The CDR3 DNA follows: TGCAGTGCTAGTGGCGGGAGAAGTGTGGATACGCAGTATTTT. This gives the protein CSASGGRSVDTQYF.

A note on this clonotype: Given a much more abundant clone one base away, this may be a read error. The rearrangement uses TRBV6-5 and TRBJ2-5, with TRBD2 as a possible D gene (7 bases). Trimming cost V 4 bases and J 2 bases, with 14 bases left between them. The CDR3 contains 15 residues. The germline CDR1 and CDR2 sequences are MNHEY and SVGAGI. CDR3 sequence (DNA): TGTGCCAGCAGTTCCTGGGGAGGGGGACAAGAGACCCAGTACTTC. Translating gives CASSSWGGGQETQYF.

Concerning this clonotype itself: A single base separates this from a much larger clone, so it may be a read error. This chain joins TRBV12-3 or TRBV12-4 and TRBJ2-1; 8 bases are a match to TRBD2. V lost 6 bases, J lost 3 bases, and 7 bases stayed unmatched. This CDR3 comprises 15 residues. Here the CDR3 reads CASSVSSGSYNEQFF. In nucleotides, the CDR3 is TGTGCCAGCAGCGTCTCGAGCGGGAGCTACAATGAGCAGTTCTTC.

This clonotype appeared a few times. A much larger clone is a single base away; this may be a read error. The V and J genes are TRBV27 and TRBJ2-6; D remains ambiguous. V lost 4 bases to trimming and J lost 0 bases, with 7 bases between them. This CDR3 spans 15 amino acids. Germline CDR1 and CDR2: MNHEY and SMNVEV (reference sequence). The CDR3 region has the DNA TGTGCCAGCAGTTACCGGCCCTCTGGGGCCAACGTCCTGACTTTC. It codes for CASSYRPSGANVLTF.

The chain employs TRBV3-1 and TRBJ2-4; possibly TRBD2 for D (5 bases). Matching the DNA end better, TRBJ2-7 makes the J call doubtful. Germline V gives CDR1 LGHDT, CDR2 YNNKEL (reference sequence). The CDR3 is made up of 15 amino acids. The CDR3 region is CASSQGWAGGYEQYF. The CDR3 DNA is TGTGCCAGCAGCCAAGGGTGGGCAGGAGGCTACGAGCAGTACTTC.

The chain combines TRBV10-3 with TRBJ1-1, with unresolved D. The CDR3 has 13 amino acids. CDR1 ENHRY and CDR2 SYGVKD come from the germline V gene. Trimming removed 3 bases at V and 7 bases at J, with 12 bases between. CDR3 sequence: CAISDFQDLEAFF. CDR3 nucleotide sequence: TGTGCCATCAGTGATTTCCAAGACCTTGAAGCTTTCTTT.

The chain has TRBV6-5 and TRBJ2-2, with TRBD2 matching over 8 bases. V shed 6 bases, J shed 4 bases, and the junction held 10 bases outside the gene matches. The CDR3 extends over 16 amino acids. Germline V gene sequence: CDR1 MNHEY, CDR2 SVGAGI. CDR3 protein: CASSRSGGVITGELFF. CDR3 bases: TGTGCCAGCAGCCGCTCGGGGGGGGTGATCACCGGGGAGCTGTTTTTT.

The chain has TRBV7-2 and TRBJ2-3; 8 bases match TRBD1. V shed 5 bases, J shed 3 bases, and the junction held 10 bases outside the gene matches. This CDR3 spans 16 amino acids. The germline V gene has CDR1 SGHTA and CDR2 FQGNSA. The CDR3 bases are TGTGCCAGCAGCCCCCAGGGGGACAGGACGACAGATACGCAGTATTTT. Translating gives CASSPQGDRTTDTQYF. Supplemented by reference TRBV7-2 and TRBJ2-3, the full variable domain reads GAGVSQSPSNKVTEKGKDVELRCDPISGHTALYWYRQSLGQGLEFLIYFQGNSAPDKSGLPSDRFSAERTGGSVSTLTIQRTQQEDSAVYLCASSPQGDRTTDTQYFGPGTRLTVL.

This chain joins TRBV7-2 and TRBJ2-5; maybe TRBD1 (5 bases). With the DNA end fitting TRBJ2-7 better, the J assignment may be wrong. The CDR3 sequence is 14 residues long. Germline lookup yields CDR1 SGHTA and CDR2 FQGNSA. CDR3 sequence (DNA): TGTGCCAGCAGCCCTGGGGCAGGGCAACACGAGCAGTACTTC. Translation: CASSPGAGQHEQYF.